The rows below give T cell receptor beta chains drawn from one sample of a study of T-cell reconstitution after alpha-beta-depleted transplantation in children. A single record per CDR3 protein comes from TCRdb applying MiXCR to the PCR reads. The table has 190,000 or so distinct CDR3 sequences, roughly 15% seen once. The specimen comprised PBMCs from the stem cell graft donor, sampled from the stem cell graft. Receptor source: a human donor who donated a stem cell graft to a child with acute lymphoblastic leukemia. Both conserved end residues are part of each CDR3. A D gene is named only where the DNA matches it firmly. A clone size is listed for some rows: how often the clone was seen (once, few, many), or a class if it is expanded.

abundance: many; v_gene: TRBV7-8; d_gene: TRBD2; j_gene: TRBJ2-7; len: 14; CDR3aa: CASGIAGTTYEQYF; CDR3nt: TGTGCCAGCGGAATAGCGGGTACTACCTACGAGCAGTACTTC
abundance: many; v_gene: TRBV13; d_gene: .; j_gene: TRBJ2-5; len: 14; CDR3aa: CASSLRTGQETQYF; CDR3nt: TGTGCCAGCAGCCTTAGGACTGGCCAAGAGACCCAGTACTTC
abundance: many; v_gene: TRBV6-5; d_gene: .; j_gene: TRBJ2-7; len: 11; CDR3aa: CATTLGDEQYF; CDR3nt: TGTGCCACCACGTTGGGGGACGAGCAGTACTTC
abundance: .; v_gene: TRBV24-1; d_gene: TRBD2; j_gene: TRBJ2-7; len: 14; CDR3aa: CATSPERGPYEQYF; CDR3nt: TGTGCCACCAGTCCCGAGCGGGGTCCCTACGAGCAGTACTTC
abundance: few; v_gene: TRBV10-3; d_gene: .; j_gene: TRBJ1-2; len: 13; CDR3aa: CAISERRIYGYTF; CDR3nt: TGTGCCATCAGTGAAAGACGGATCTATGGCTACACCTTC
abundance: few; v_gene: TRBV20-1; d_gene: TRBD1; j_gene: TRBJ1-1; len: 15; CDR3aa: CSARDLTGGSTEAFF; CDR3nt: TGCAGTGCTAGAGATCTGACAGGGGGAAGCACTGAAGCTTTCTTT
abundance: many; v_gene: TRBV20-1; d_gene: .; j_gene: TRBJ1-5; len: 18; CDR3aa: CSALPGQIGAYSNQPQHF; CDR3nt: TGCAGTGCTCTTCCCGGACAGATAGGGGCCTATAGCAATCAGCCCCAGCATTTT
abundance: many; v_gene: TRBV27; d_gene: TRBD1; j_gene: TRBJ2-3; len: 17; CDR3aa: CASSSGQVFSSTDTQYF; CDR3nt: TGTGCCAGCAGCTCGGGACAGGTTTTTTCTAGCACAGATACGCAGTATTTT
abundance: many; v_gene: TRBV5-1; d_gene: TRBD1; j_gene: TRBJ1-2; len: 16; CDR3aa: CASSLVGQGLGYGYTF; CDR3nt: TGCGCCAGCAGCTTGGTAGGACAGGGCCTTGGCTATGGCTACACCTTC
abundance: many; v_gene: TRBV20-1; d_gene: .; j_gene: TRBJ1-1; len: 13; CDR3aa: CRAPDHMNTEAFF; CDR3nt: TGCAGGGCCCCGGACCATATGAACACTGAAGCTTTCTTT
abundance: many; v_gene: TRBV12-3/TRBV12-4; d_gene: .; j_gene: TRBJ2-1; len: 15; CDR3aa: CASSLRPPRLNEQFF; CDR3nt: TGTGCCAGCAGTTTAAGGCCTCCGCGACTCAATGAGCAGTTCTTC
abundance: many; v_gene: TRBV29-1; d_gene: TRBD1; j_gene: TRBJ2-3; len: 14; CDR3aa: CSVDWDRGPDTQYF; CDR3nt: TGCAGCGTGGACTGGGACAGGGGCCCAGATACGCAGTATTTT
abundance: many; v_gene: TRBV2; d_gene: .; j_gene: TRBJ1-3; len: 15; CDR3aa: CASSVRRNSGNTIYF; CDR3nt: TGTGCCAGCAGTGTCCGGAGAAACTCTGGAAACACCATATATTTT
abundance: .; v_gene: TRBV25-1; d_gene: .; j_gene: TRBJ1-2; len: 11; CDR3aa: CASGMGYGYTF; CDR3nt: TGTGCCAGCGGGATGGGCTATGGCTACACCTTC
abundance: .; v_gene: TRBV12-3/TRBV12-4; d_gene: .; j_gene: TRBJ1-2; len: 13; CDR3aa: CASSFTDNYGYTF; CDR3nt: TGTGCCAGCAGTTTTACGGATAACTATGGCTACACCTTC
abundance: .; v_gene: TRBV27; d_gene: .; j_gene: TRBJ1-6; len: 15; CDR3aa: CASSKTGTGNSPLHF; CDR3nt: TGTGCCAGCAGCAAAACCGGGACGGGGAATTCACCCCTCCACTTT
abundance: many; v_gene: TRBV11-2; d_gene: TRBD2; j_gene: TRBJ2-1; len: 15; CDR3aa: CASSSSRDYHNEQFF; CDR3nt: TGTGCCAGCAGCTCCTCTCGGGACTACCACAATGAGCAGTTCTTC
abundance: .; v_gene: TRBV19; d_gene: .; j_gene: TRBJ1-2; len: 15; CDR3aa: CATTTQHRVGYGYTF; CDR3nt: TGTGCCACCACTACGCAACACCGCGTAGGCTATGGCTACACCTTC
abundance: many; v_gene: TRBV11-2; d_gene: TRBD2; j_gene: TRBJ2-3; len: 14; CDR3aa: CASSLVRTSGTKYF; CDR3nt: TGTGCCAGCAGCTTAGTCCGGACTAGCGGGACGAAGTATTTT
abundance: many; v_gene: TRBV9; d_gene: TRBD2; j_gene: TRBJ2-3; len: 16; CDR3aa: CASSAQTSGRTGTQYF; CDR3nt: TGTGCCAGCAGCGCCCAGACTAGCGGAAGGACGGGTACGCAGTATTTT
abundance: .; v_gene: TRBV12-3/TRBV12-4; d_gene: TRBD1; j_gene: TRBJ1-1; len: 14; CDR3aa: CASSETGGNTEAFF; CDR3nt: TGTGCCAGCAGCGAAACAGGGGGAAACACTGAAGCTTTCTTT
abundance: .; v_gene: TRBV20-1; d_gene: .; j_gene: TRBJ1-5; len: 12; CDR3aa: CSAREGDQPQHF; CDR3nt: TGCAGTGCTAGAGAAGGTGATCAGCCCCAGCATTTT
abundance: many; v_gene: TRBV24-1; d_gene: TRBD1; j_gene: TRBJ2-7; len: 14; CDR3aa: CATADRGDSYEQYF; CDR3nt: TGTGCCACCGCGGACAGGGGGGACTCCTACGAGCAGTACTTC
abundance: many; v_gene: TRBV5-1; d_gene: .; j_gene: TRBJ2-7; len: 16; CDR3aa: CASSLARRNRGGEQYF; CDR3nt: TGCGCCAGCAGCTTGGCACGACGGAACCGAGGGGGCGAGCAGTACTTC
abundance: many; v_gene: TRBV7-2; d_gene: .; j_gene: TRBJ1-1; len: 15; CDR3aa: CASSLGHTLNTEAFF; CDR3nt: TGTGCCAGCAGCTTAGGACACACCTTGAACACTGAAGCTTTCTTT
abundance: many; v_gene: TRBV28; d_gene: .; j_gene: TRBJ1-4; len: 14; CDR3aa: CASSWGNRNEKLFF; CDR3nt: TGTGCCAGCAGTTGGGGGAACAGGAATGAAAAACTGTTTTTT
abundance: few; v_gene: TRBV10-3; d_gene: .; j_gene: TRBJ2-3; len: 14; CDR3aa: CAIKVGGSTDTQYF; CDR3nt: TGTGCCATCAAAGTGGGTGGGAGCACAGATACGCAGTATTTT
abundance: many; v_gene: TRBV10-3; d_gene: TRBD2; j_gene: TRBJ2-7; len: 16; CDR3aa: CAISERLAGPHYEQYF; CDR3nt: TGTGCCATCAGTGAACGACTAGCGGGACCCCACTACGAGCAGTACTTC
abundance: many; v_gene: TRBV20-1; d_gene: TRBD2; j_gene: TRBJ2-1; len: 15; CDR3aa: CSARLLAGGSNEQFF; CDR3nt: TGCAGTGCTCGATTACTAGCGGGAGGCTCCAATGAGCAGTTCTTC
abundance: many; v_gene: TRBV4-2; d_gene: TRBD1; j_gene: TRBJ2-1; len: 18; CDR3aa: CASSPVLRTGNFYDEQFF; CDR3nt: TGTGCCAGCAGCCCAGTATTGCGGACAGGGAATTTTTACGATGAGCAGTTCTTC
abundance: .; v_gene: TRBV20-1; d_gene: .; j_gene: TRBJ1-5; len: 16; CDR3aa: CSANNGAVDSNQPKHF; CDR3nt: TGCAGTGCTAATAATGGCGCAGTCGATAGCAATCAGCCCAAGCATTTT
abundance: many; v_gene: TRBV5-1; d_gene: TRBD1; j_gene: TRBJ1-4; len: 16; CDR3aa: CASSSQMTGGNEKLFF; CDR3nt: TGCGCCAGCAGCTCCCAAATGACAGGGGGGAATGAAAAACTGTTTTTT
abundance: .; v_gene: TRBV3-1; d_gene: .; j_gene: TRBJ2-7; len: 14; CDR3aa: CASSPQRASYEQYF; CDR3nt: TGTGCCAGCAGCCCCCAGCGGGCGTCCTACGAGCAGTACTTC
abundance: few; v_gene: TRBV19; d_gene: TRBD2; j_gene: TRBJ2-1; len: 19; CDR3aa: CASSIDKSPSSGSLDEQFF; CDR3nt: TGTGCCAGTAGTATAGATAAGAGCCCGTCTAGCGGGAGCCTGGATGAGCAGTTCTTC